Shown below are 28 T cell receptor beta chains from a single sample sequenced in a study of T cell repertoires in cytomegalovirus infection. TCRdb itself ran the reads through MiXCR, one entry per CDR3 protein. The sample consists of roughly 920,000 distinct CDR3 sequences, 31% of them appearing once. Their specific antigens are unknown. Material: cultured CD8+ T cells from PBMCs, obtained from culture after CMV antigen stimulation. The receptors stem from a human donor in good health (CMV status not recorded). Some clones in this sample may be carry-over from other donors' samples.

The chain joins TRBV20-1 to TRBJ1-1, with a tentative D call TRBD1 (5 bases). The CDR3 sequence is 17 residues long. The V end lost 1 base, the J end lost 0 bases, and 18 bases lay between the germline ends. CDR1 and CDR2 from the germline V gene are DFQATT and SNEGSKA (reference sequence). CDR3 loop: CSARGWTSQGMNTEAFF. CDR3 DNA sequence: TGCAGTGCTAGAGGATGGACATCCCAAGGCATGAACACTGAAGCTTTCTTT.

J is TRBJ1-1 and V is TRBV7-9; D is uncertain. Trimming shortened V by 4 bases and J by 0 bases, and 18 bases separated the two germline ends. Germline loops: CDR1 SEHNR, CDR2 FQNEAQ (reference sequence). The CDR3 is 17 residues long. CDR3 in amino acids: CASSSRLRRALNTEAFF. The CDR3 DNA sequence: TGTGCCAGCAGCTCACGTCTAAGGAGGGCCCTGAACACTGAAGCTTTCTTT.

This sequence joins TRBV6-6 and TRBJ1-5; D unresolved. Germline assignment: CDR1 MNHNY and CDR2 SVGAGI (reference sequence). There are 14 residues in the CDR3. Trimming cost V 5 bases and J 4 bases, with 12 bases left between them. CDR3 loop: CASSTPGSNQPQHF. The DNA for the CDR3 is TGTGCCAGCAGTACCCCGGGATCAAATCAGCCCCAGCATTTT.

This chain uses TRBV27 with TRBJ2-1, with D unclear. The CDR3 length is 15 residues. The germline CDR1 and CDR2 sequences are MNHEY and SMNVEV (reference sequence). Between the trimmed V and J ends, which lost 7 bases and 2 bases, there was a span of 15 bases. The CDR3 is CASKQSGLTYNEQFF. The CDR3 coding sequence is TGTGCCAGCAAGCAGTCTGGGCTCACCTACAATGAGCAGTTCTTC.

The CDR3 DNA reads as TGTGCCAGCAGTTACTCTTGGACGTCGAACACTGAAGCTTTCTTT. Translating it yields CASSYSWTSNTEAFF. V usage is TRBV6-5 and J usage is TRBJ1-1; D is ambiguous. From germline, CDR1 is MNHEY and CDR2 SVGAGI. V was clipped by 0 bases and J by 1 base, with 9 bases between them. This CDR3 is 15 amino acids long.

V gene TRBV20-1 combines with J gene TRBJ1-2, with D tentatively TRBD1 (6 bases). V lost 6 bases to trimming and J lost 5 bases, with 19 bases between them. Per germline, CDR1 DFQATT and CDR2 SNEGSKA (reference sequence). The CDR3 covers 14 residues. The DNA of the CDR3 is TGCAGTGCCCCTGTGGAGGGGGTAAGTTATGGCTACACCTTC. Translation: CSAPVEGVSYGYTF.

On this clonotype: This may stem from a read error, because a much larger clone lies one nucleotide away. The chain couples TRBV7-2 to TRBJ2-7; maybe TRBD1 (5 bases). The CDR3 totals 15 residues. V was pared by 7 bases and J by 9 bases, with 25 bases between. Germline CDR1 reads SGHTA; CDR2 reads FQGNSA. CDR3 amino acids: CASTLPRGRVHGQYF. In DNA, the CDR3 is TGTGCCAGCACCCTACCTAGGGGCAGGGTGCACGGGCAGTACTTC. The full variable domain, completed using reference TRBV7-2 and TRBJ2-7, is GAGVSQSPSNKVTEKGKDVELRCDPISGHTALYWYRQSLGQGLEFLIYFQGNSAPDKSGLPSDRFSAERTGGSVSTLTIQRTQQEDSAVYLCASTLPRGRVHGQYFGPGTRLTVT.

This clonotype has more than one count but fewer than ten. The chain combines TRBV2 with TRBJ2-3; the match to TRBD2 covers 10 bases. The germline CDR1 and CDR2 sequences are SNHLY and FYNNEI. Unmatched junction bases numbered 6, after V lost 4 bases and J lost 2 bases. The CDR3 is 16 amino acids. DNA of the CDR3: TGTGCCAGCAGTGTAAAGCGGGGGGGCCCCACAGATACGCAGTATTTT. Translated: CASSVKRGGPTDTQYF.

This clonotype was found many times. The rearrangement joins TRBV6-5 to TRBJ2-2; D may be TRBD1 (5 bases). The CDR3 extends over 15 amino acids. V was shortened by 0 bases and J by 1 base, with 6 bases between the two germline ends. CDR1 and CDR2 from the germline V gene are MNHEY and SVGAGI. The DNA for the CDR3 is TGTGCCAGCAGTTACTCCCAGGGGAACACCGGGGAGCTGTTTTTT. The encoded protein is CASSYSQGNTGELFF.

In its sample, this clonotype was seen a few times. The genes are TRBV28 and TRBJ2-5; a possible D gene is TRBD2 (5 bases). Germline-derived CDR1 and CDR2 are MDHEN and SYDVKM. CDR3 length: 17 amino acids. The V end was cut by 8 bases, the J end by 3 bases, with 25 bases between. CDR3 coding DNA: TGTGCCAGCCATTGGGGTTCCGGTCGGGGTACGGAAGAGACCCAGTACTTC. Its protein is CASHWGSGRGTEETQYF. Full variable domain (remainder filled in from reference TRBV28 and TRBJ2-5): DVKVTQSSRYLVKRTGEKVFLECVQDMDHENMFWYRQDPGLGLRLIYFSYDVKMKEKGDIPEGYSVSREKKERFSLILESASTNQTSMYLCASHWGSGRGTEETQYFGPGTRLLVL.

This clonotype has ten or more counts. The chain joins TRBV7-6 to TRBJ1-1; D not resolved. Trimming removed 5 bases from V and 1 base from J, with 8 bases in between. CDR3 size: 13 residues. Germline V gene lookup returns CDR1 SGHVS and CDR2 FNYEAQ. CDR3 amino acids: CASSPIGNTEAFF. Written as DNA, the CDR3 is TGTGCCAGCAGCCCAATAGGGAACACTGAAGCTTTCTTT.

This clonotype has a handful of counts. The V gene is TRBV6-5, the J gene TRBJ2-1; D is uncertain. CDR1 and CDR2 from the germline V gene are MNHEY and SVGAGI. Trimming shortened V by 2 bases and J by 2 bases, and 19 bases separated the two germline ends. The CDR3 totals 18 residues. This CDR3 is CASSYASPLSPTYNEQFF. DNA of the CDR3: TGTGCCAGCAGTTACGCATCCCCCCTATCCCCAACCTACAATGAGCAGTTCTTC.

The chain is built from TRBV27 and TRBJ2-7; no firm D call. Germline V gives CDR1 MNHEY, CDR2 SMNVEV (reference sequence). With 4 bases removed from V and 6 bases from J, the gap between germline ends came to 13 bases. The CDR3 is 13 residues long. The CDR3 nucleotides read TGTGCCAGCAGTTCCCCCCCCAGGAGCGAGCAGTACTTC. It encodes CASSSPPRSEQYF.

This clonotype was counted at least ten times. The chain employs TRBV7-6 and TRBJ2-3, with D possibly matching TRBD1 (5 bases). Germline V lookup: CDR1 SGHVS, CDR2 FNYEAQ. The ends were cut back, 5 bases at V and 6 bases at J, with 12 bases in the middle. The CDR3 consists of 13 residues. The CDR3 loop reads CASSGEAGDTQYF. CDR3 coding DNA: TGTGCCAGCAGCGGAGAGGCAGGGGATACGCAGTATTTT. Supplemented by reference TRBV7-6 and TRBJ2-3, the full variable domain reads GAGVSQSPRYKVTKRGQDVALRCDPISGHVSLYWYRQALGQGPEFLTYFNYEAQQDKSGLPNDRFSAERPEGSISTLTIQRTEQRDSAMYRCASSGEAGDTQYFGPGTRLTVL.

The rearrangement uses TRBV7-6 and TRBJ2-5, with 8 bases matching TRBD2. The CDR3 is made up of 14 amino acids. Germline V gene data show CDR1 as SGHVS and CDR2 as FNYEAQ. The trim removed 9 bases at V and 2 bases at J, leaving 8 bases unmatched. CDR3 residues: CASTRGGDQETQYF. The DNA of the CDR3 is TGTGCCAGTACCCGGGGGGGGGATCAAGAGACCCAGTACTTC.

This clonotype was seen many times. The V and J genes are TRBV7-6 and TRBJ2-7; TRBD1 might be the D (6 bases). V shed 6 bases and J shed 3 bases, with 12 bases lying between them. The CDR3 has 13 residues. Germline-derived CDR1 and CDR2 are SGHVS and FNYEAQ. CDR3 region: CASSLGQDYEQYF. The CDR3 coding sequence is TGTGCCAGCAGTTTGGGACAAGACTACGAGCAGTACTTC.

The chain recombines TRBV6-5 with TRBJ1-1; no firm D call. V lost 3 bases to trimming and J lost 5 bases, with 13 bases between them. CDR1 and CDR2 from the germline V gene are MNHEY and SVGAGI. CDR3 length equals 14 residues. CDR3 bases: TGTGCCAGCAGTTATGAGGTCTGGGGAACTGAAGCTTTCTTT. Protein product: CASSYEVWGTEAFF.

This clonotype was seen more than once but under ten times. The chain is built from TRBV6-1 and TRBJ2-7; D gene unclear. The CDR3 contains 14 residues. Per the germline V gene, CDR1 is MNHNS and CDR2 is SASEGT. V was trimmed by 2 bases and J by 3 bases, leaving 11 bases between them. The CDR3 protein is CASSEFTGLYEQYF. CDR3 in DNA: TGTGCCAGCAGTGAATTCACCGGTCTCTACGAGCAGTACTTC.

This chain links TRBV27 with TRBJ2-7; D tentatively reads TRBD1 or TRBD2 (5 bases each). Trimming pared 4 bases from V and 3 bases from J, leaving 10 bases between. This CDR3 contains 13 residues. Germline loops: CDR1 MNHEY, CDR2 SMNVEV (reference sequence). CDR3 loop: CASSSGTDYEQYF. The CDR3 region has the DNA TGTGCCAGCAGTTCAGGGACGGACTACGAGCAGTACTTC.

The rearrangement joins TRBV2 to TRBJ1-1; possible D gene TRBD1, 6 bases. Deletions cut 2 bases from V and 0 bases from J, with 10 bases between. The CDR3 has 15 residues. Germline CDR1 SNHLY, CDR2 FYNNEI. This chain's CDR3 is CASSEYNRVNTEAFF. CDR3 DNA sequence: TGTGCCAGCAGTGAATACAACAGGGTGAACACTGAAGCTTTCTTT.

The sample holds a few counts of this clonotype. The chain has TRBV12-3 or TRBV12-4 and TRBJ1-5, with D hard to call. This CDR3 is built from 18 residues. V gave up 9 bases and J gave up 0 bases, with 24 bases separating them. The chain's CDR3 is CARKLLGQDAYSNQPQHF. The DNA for the CDR3 is TGTGCCAGGAAGCTTCTCGGGCAGGACGCCTATAGCAATCAGCCCCAGCATTTT.

This clonotype showed up just once. The chain couples TRBV6-5 to TRBJ2-1; TRBD2 might be the D (7 bases). The CDR3 has 14 residues. Deletions cut 8 bases from V and 2 bases from J, with 13 bases between. CDR1 is MNHEY, CDR2 SVGAGI, per germline. CDR3 DNA: TGTGCCAGCCACACCGGGGGGCCCTACAATGAGCAGTTCTTC. Protein product: CASHTGGPYNEQFF.

This clonotype came up once. The chain is built from TRBV11-2 and TRBJ2-3; the match to TRBD2 covers 9 bases. V was clipped by 5 bases and J by 5 bases; unmatched bases: 8. The germline V gene has CDR1 SGHAT and CDR2 FQNNGV. This CDR3 contains 15 residues. CDR3 loop: CASSRRERGEDTQYF. CDR3 bases: TGTGCCAGCAGCCGGAGGGAGCGGGGGGAAGATACGCAGTATTTT.

V is TRBV20-1 and J is TRBJ2-1; D possibly corresponds to TRBD2 (6 bases). Germline assignment: CDR1 DFQATT and CDR2 SNEGSKA (reference sequence). The germline V and J ends were trimmed by 5 bases and 6 bases, with 11 bases remaining between them. The CDR3 has 12 residues. CDR3 loop: CSAPPGGNEQFF. For the CDR3, the DNA is TGCAGTGCTCCGCCCGGGGGCAATGAGCAGTTCTTC.

This clonotype has ten or more counts. The chain combines TRBV7-6 with TRBJ2-7; 7 positions match TRBD1. The CDR3 contains 16 residues. Germline V gene sequence: CDR1 SGHVS, CDR2 FNYEAQ. Losses at the gene ends were 5 bases for V and 1 base for J; bases not matched to a gene: 11. The CDR3 bases are TGTGCCAGCAGCGCGATACCGGGACAGACTTCCTACGAGCAGTACTTC. It encodes CASSAIPGQTSYEQYF.

The rearrangement links TRBV5-5 to TRBJ2-7; D unresolved. The CDR3 is 12 residues long. The V end was cut by 4 bases, the J end by 4 bases, with 9 bases between. Looked up from germline, CDR1 is SGHKS and CDR2 is YYEKEE (reference sequence). CDR3 DNA: TGTGCCAGCAGCGGCCGGCATTACGAGCAGTACTTC. Protein: CASSGRHYEQYF.

This clonotype was recorded at least ten times. This chain uses TRBV7-2 with TRBJ1-1, with D possibly being TRBD1 (5 bases). The germline gives CDR1 SGHTA, CDR2 FQGNSA. This CDR3 comprises 14 residues. V lost 3 bases to trimming and J lost 3 bases, with 11 bases between them. The CDR3 DNA follows: TGTGCCAGCAGCTTCCGTAGGGGCTACACTGAAGCTTTCTTT. Its protein product is CASSFRRGYTEAFF. Full variable domain (remainder filled in from reference TRBV7-2 and TRBJ1-1): GAGVSQSPSNKVTEKGKDVELRCDPISGHTALYWYRQSLGQGLEFLIYFQGNSAPDKSGLPSDRFSAERTGGSVSTLTIQRTQQEDSAVYLCASSFRRGYTEAFFGQGTRLTVV.

J is TRBJ1-1 and V is TRBV10-2; TRBD1 might be the D (6 bases). In germline, CDR1 is WSHSY, CDR2 SAAADI. Trimming cost V 6 bases and J 11 bases, with 19 bases left between them. The CDR3 is 13 amino acids. CDR3 nucleotide sequence: TGCGCCAGCAGCCAGTCGGGGACATATACGGCTTTCTTT. It specifies CASSQSGTYTAFF.